This T cell receptor beta chain was recorded in a study of shared clonotypes between healthy human individuals. Remarks on this clone: Its antigen is still unknown.

CDR1 is MDHEN, CDR2 SYDVKM, per germline. V dropped 4 bases and J dropped 1 base, with 10 bases sitting between them. The CDR3 extends over 14 amino acids. Study-wide findings and caveats: It was expected that sequencing depth would affect clonotype sharing among donors.

Original methodology: Sequence data from immunoSEQ were junction-only and lacked quality scores; consequently, filtering differed. Only in-frame clones appear in the TCRdb table, and some are missing; sequencing was by immunoSEQ multiplex PCR. V, J and clone size derive from that table, while D and trimming were established from the DNA sequence. The data contain 2 million to 2.5 million clones, approximately 94% of them singletons. The TCR comes from a young man in good health. This chain links TRBV28 with TRBJ1-1; D is perhaps TRBD1 (5 bases). Sample: naive CD4+ T cells sorted from blood. The subset is: CD45RA+ positively selected. CDR3 sequence (DNA): TGTGCCAGCAGTTGGGGCCGAGGGAACACTGAAGCTTTCTTT. Its protein product is CASSWGRGNTEAFF.